This TCR beta chain was sequenced in a study of control samples from healthy donors and cancer patients. Produced via immunoSEQ multiplex PCR; TCRdb's table is partial and in-frame only. This sample has over 100,000 clones, with just over 90% found just once. The germline V and J ends were trimmed by 6 bases and 1 base, with 9 bases remaining between them. CDR3 size: 13 residues. From germline, CDR1 is MNHEY and CDR2 SVGAGI. The specimen was blood. The clonotype comes from a human donor in good health. The donor label of this sample is uncertain. V and J are TRBV6-5 and TRBJ1-1; D is unresolved. The CDR3 DNA reads as TGTGCCAGCAGAATAACAGAGAACACTGAAGCTTTCTTT. Translation gives CASRITENTEAFF.